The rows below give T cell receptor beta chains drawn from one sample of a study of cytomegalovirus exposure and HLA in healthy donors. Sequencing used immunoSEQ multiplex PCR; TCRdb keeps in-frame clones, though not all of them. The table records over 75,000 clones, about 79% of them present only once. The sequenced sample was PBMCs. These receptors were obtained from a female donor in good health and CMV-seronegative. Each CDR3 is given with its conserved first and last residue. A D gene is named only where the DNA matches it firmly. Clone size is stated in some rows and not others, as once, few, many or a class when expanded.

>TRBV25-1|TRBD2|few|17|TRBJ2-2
CASSYSRLAGYTGELFF
TGTGCCAGCAGCTACTCCAGACTAGCGGGGTACACCGGGGAGCTGTTTTTT
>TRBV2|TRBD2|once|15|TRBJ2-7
CASSPTSGSKYEQYF
TGTGCCAGCAGCCCGACTAGCGGGAGCAAGTACGAGCAGTACTTC
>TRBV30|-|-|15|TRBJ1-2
CAGSLRQGIDYGYTF
TGTGCCGGTTCCCTAAGGCAGGGGATCGACTATGGCTACACCTTC
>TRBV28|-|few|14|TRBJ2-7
CASSQGGSSYEQYF
TGTGCCAGCAGTCAGGGGGGATCCTCCTACGAGCAGTACTTC
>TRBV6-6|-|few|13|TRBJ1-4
CASSGTRSEKLFF
TGTGCCAGCTCCGGGACAAGAAGTGAAAAACTGTTTTTT
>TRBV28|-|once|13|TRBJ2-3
CASKTSSGDTQYF
TGTGCCAGCAAGACTAGTTCGGGAGATACGCAGTATTTT
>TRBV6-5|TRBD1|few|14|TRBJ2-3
CASSRQGGTDTQYF
TGTGCCAGCAGCCGACAGGGGGGAACAGATACGCAGTATTTT
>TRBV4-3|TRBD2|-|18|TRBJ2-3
CASSLGLAGVSGTDTQYF
TGCGCCAGCAGCCTGGGACTAGCGGGGGTTTCGGGCACAGATACGCAGTATTTT
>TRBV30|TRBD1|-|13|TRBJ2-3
CAWRRQGADTQYF
TGTGCCTGGAGGCGACAGGGGGCAGATACGCAGTATTTT
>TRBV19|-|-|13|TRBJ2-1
CASSIGLIDEQFF
TGTGCCAGTAGTATCGGACTTATTGATGAGCAGTTCTTC
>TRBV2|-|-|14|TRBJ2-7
CASSESAGAYEQYF
TGTGCCAGCAGTGAATCGGCAGGGGCTTACGAGCAGTACTTC
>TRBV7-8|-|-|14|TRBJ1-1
CASSWGQSNTEAFF
TGTGCCAGCAGCTGGGGACAATCGAACACTGAAGCTTTCTTT
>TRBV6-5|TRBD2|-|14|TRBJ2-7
CASSPLAGVYEQYF
TGTGCCAGCAGCCCACTAGCGGGAGTTTACGAGCAGTACTTC
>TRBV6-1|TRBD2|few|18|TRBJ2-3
CASSVRLAGDRSTDTQYF
TGTGCCAGCAGTGTCCGACTAGCGGGGGACCGTAGCACAGATACGCAGTATTTT
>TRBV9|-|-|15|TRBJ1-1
CASSAGGLMNTEAFF
TGTGCCAGCAGCGCCGGGGGGCTTATGAACACTGAAGCTTTCTTT
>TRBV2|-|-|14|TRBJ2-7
CASMETWTMYEQYF
TGTGCCAGCATGGAGACGTGGACTATGTACGAGCAGTACTTC
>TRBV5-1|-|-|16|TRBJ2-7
CASSLGSLGLPDEQYF
TGCGCCAGCAGCTTGGGATCCTTGGGCCTCCCCGACGAGCAGTACTTC
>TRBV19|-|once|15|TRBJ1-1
CASSIRYQGNTEAFF
TGTGCCAGTAGTATAAGGTACCAGGGAAACACTGAAGCTTTCTTT
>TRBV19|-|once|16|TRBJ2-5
CASSRRGEGLIETQYF
TGTGCCAGTAGCCGTAGGGGGGAGGGCCTAATTGAGACCCAGTACTTC
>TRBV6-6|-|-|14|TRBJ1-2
CASSPQGANYGYTF
TGTGCCAGCAGCCCACAGGGAGCTAACTATGGCTACACCTTC
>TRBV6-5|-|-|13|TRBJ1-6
CASSTDYNSPLHF
TGTGCCAGCAGTACAGATTATAATTCACCCCTCCACTTT
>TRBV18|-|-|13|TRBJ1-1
CASSPAMNTEAFF
TGTGCCAGCTCACCAGCTATGAACACTGAAGCTTTCTTT
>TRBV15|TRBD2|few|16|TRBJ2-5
CATSRDQELAGETQYF
TGTGCCACCAGCAGAGATCAGGAGCTAGCGGGAGAGACCCAGTACTTC
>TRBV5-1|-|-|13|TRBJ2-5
CASNVEVGETQYF
TGCGCCAGCAATGTGGAGGTGGGGGAGACCCAGTACTTC
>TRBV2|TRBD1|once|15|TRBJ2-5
CASSPPGTGIETQYF
TGTGCCAGCAGTCCCCCCGGGACAGGGATCGAGACCCAGTACTTC
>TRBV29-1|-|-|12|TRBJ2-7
CSVVPRGYEQYF
TGCAGCGTTGTACCGCGGGGCTACGAGCAGTACTTC
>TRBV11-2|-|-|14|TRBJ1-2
CASSSIQGLYGYTF
TGTGCCAGCAGCTCAATACAGGGTCTTTATGGCTACACCTTC
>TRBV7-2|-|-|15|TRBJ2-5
CASSPGQGPQETQYF
TGTGCCAGCAGCCCTGGGCAGGGTCCGCAAGAGACCCAGTACTTC
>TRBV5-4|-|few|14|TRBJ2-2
CASSQPGERGELFF
TGTGCCAGCAGCCAACCCGGCGAGCGCGGGGAGCTGTTTTTT
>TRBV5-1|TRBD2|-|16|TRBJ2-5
CASSSGLAGSRETQYF
TGCGCCAGCAGCTCCGGACTAGCGGGATCGAGGGAGACCCAGTACTTC
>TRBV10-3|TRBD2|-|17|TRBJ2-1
CAISANPGLAGDNEQFF
TGTGCCATCAGTGCGAATCCGGGACTAGCGGGGGACAATGAGCAGTTCTTC
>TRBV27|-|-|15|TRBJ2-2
CASSSRGRNTGELFF
TGTGCCAGCAGTTCGAGAGGGAGGAACACCGGGGAGCTGTTTTTT
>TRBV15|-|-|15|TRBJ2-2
CATSRDRRYTGELFF
TGTGCCACCAGCAGAGATCGGAGATACACCGGGGAGCTGTTTTTT
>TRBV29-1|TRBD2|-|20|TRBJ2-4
CSVETLPVLAGAGAKNIQYF
TGCAGCGTTGAAACCCTACCGGTTCTAGCGGGAGCTGGGGCCAAAAACATTCAGTACTTC
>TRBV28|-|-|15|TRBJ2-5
CASSPRVVLLETQYF
TGTGCCAGCAGTCCCCGGGTCGTGCTGCTAGAGACCCAGTACTTC
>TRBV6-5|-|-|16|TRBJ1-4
CASSYSPTTTNEKLFF
TGTGCCAGCAGTTACTCGCCTACTACAACTAATGAAAAACTGTTTTTT
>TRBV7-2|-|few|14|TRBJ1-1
CASSLDRVNTEAFF
TGTGCCAGCAGCTTAGACAGGGTGAACACTGAAGCTTTCTTT
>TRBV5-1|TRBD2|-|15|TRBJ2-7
CASSLGLAGATGQYF
TGCGCCAGCAGCTTGGGACTAGCGGGAGCTACGGGGCAGTACTTC
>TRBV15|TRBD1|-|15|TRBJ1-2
CATSRHRTGGSGYTF
TGTGCCACCAGCAGGCATCGGACAGGGGGAAGTGGCTACACCTTC
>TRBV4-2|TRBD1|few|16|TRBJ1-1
CASSRGQEAGTTEAFF
TGTGCCAGCAGCCGGGGACAGGAGGCCGGAACGACTGAAGCTTTCTTT
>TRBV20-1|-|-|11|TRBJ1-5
CSATDGRPQHF
TGCAGTGCTACGGACGGGAGGCCCCAGCATTTT
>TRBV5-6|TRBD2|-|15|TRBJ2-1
CASSLSSGRYNEQFF
TGTGCCAGCAGCTTGTCTAGCGGGAGGTACAATGAGCAGTTCTTC
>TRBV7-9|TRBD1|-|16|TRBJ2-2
CASSSRDRAGAGELFF
TGTGCCAGCAGCTCCCGGGACAGGGCGGGGGCCGGGGAGCTGTTTTTT
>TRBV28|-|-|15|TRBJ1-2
CASSPPVWGGYGYTF
TGTGCCAGCAGTCCCCCCGTGTGGGGGGGCTATGGCTACACCTTC
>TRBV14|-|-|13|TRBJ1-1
CASSPLRNTEAFF
TGTGCCAGCAGCCCCCTAAGGAACACTGAAGCTTTCTTT
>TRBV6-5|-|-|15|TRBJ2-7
CASKDDGGSSREQYF
TGTGCCAGCAAAGATGACGGGGGTAGCAGTCGGGAGCAGTACTTC
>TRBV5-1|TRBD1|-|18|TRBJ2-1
CASSLTPRVQGAYNEQFF
TGCGCCAGCAGCTTAACCCCGAGGGTACAGGGGGCCTACAATGAGCAGTTCTTC